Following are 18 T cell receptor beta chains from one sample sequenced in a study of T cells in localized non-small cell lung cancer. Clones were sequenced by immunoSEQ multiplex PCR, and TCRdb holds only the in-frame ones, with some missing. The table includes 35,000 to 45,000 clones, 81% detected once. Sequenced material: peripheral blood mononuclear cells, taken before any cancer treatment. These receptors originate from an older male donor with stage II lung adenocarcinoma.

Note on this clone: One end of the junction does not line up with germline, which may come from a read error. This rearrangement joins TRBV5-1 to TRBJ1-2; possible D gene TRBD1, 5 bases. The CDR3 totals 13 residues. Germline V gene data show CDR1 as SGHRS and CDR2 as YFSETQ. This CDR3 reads CASSLGQVWGYTF. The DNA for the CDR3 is TGTGCCAGCAGCCTCGGACAAGTTTGGGGCTACACCTTC. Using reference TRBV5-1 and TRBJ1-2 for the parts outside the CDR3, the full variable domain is KAGVTQTPRYLIKTRGQQVTLSCSPISGHRSVSWYQQTPGQGLQFLFEYFSETQRNKGNFPGRFSGRQFSNSRSEMNVSTLELGDSALYLCASSLGQVWGYTFGSGTRLTVV.

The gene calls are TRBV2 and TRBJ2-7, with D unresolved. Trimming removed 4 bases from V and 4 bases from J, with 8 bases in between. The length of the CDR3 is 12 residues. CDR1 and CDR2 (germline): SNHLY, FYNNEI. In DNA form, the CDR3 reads TGTGCCAGCAGTGTGCGCCATTACGAGCAGTACTTC. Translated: CASSVRHYEQYF.

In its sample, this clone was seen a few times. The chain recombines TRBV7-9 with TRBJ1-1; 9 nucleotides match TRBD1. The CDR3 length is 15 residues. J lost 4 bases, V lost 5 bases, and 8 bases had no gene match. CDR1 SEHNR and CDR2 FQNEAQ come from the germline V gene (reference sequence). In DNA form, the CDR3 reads TGTGCCAGCAGCACCGGGACAGGGCTGAGCACTGAAGCTTTCTTT. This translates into CASSTGTGLSTEAFF.

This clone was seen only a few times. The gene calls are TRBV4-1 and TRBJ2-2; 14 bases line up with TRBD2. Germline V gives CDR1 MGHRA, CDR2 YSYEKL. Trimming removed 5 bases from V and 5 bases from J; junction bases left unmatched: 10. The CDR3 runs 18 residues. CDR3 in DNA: TGCGCCAGCAGCTTCCGAGGGACTAGCGGGAGAGGGACCGGGGAGCTGTTTTTT. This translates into CASSFRGTSGRGTGELFF.

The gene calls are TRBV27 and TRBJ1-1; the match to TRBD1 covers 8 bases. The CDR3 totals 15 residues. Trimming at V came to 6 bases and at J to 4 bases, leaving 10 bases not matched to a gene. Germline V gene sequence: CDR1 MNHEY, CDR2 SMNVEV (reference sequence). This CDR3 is CASRGGQGGFTEAFF. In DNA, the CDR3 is TGTGCCAGCAGAGGAGGACAGGGCGGGTTCACTGAAGCTTTCTTT.

The CDR3 protein is CAWGPKTSGSYNEQFF. DNA for the CDR3: TGTGCCTGGGGCCCGAAAACGAGCGGGAGTTACAATGAGCAGTTCTTC. V is TRBV30 and J is TRBJ2-1; the match to TRBD2 covers 8 bases. This CDR3 is built from 16 residues. The germline V gene encodes CDR1 GTSNPN and CDR2 SVGIG (reference sequence). V lost 5 bases to trimming and J lost 4 bases; unmatched junction nucleotides: 13.

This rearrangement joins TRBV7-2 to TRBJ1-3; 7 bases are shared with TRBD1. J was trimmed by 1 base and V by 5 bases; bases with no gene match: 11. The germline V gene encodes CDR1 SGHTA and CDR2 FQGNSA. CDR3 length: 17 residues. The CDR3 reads CASSERGEGASGNTIYF. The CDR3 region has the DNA TGTGCCAGCAGCGAGCGGGGAGAGGGGGCATCTGGAAACACCATATATTTT.

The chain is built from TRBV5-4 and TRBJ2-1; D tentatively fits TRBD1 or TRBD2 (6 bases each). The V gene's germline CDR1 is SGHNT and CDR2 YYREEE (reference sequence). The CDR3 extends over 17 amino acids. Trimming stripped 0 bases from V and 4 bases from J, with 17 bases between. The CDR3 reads CASSLAKGGDYYNEQFF. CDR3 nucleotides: TGTGCCAGCAGCTTGGCCAAGGGGGGCGACTATTACAATGAGCAGTTCTTC.

This chain's CDR3 is CASSLDPIAGGTDTQYF. The CDR3 DNA reads TGTGCCAGCAGCTTAGATCCGATAGCGGGCGGTACAGATACGCAGTATTTT. The chain employs TRBV7-2 and TRBJ2-3, with 7 positions matching TRBD2. This CDR3 comprises 17 residues. Germline loops: CDR1 SGHTA, CDR2 FQGNSA. V was clipped by 1 base and J by 3 bases; unmatched bases: 10.

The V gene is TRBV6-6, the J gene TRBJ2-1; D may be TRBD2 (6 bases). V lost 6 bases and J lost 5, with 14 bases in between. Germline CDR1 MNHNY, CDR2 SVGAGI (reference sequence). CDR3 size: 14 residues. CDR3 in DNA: TGTGCCAGCAGCCCTTGGCGGGGCAACAATGAGCAGTTCTTC. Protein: CASSPWRGNNEQFF.

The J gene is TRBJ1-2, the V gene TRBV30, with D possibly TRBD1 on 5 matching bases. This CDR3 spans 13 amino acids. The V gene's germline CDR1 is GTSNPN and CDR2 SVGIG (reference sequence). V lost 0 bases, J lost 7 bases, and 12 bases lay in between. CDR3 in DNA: TGTGCCTGGAGTGTGTTGGGGCCAGGTGGCTACACCTTC. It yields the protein CAWSVLGPGGYTF. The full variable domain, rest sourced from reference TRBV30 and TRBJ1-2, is SQTIHQWPATLVQPVGSPLSLECTVEGTSNPNLYWYRQAAGRGLQLLFYSVGIGQISSEVPQNLSASRPQDRQFILSSKKLLLSDSGFYLCAWSVLGPGGYTFGSGTRLTVV.

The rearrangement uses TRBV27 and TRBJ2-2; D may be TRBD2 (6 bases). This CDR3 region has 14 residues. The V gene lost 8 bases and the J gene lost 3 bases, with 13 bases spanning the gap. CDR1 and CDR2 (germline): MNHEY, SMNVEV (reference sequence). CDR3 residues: CASGTGADTGELFF. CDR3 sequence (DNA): TGTGCCAGCGGGACGGGAGCGGACACCGGGGAGCTGTTTTTT.

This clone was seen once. CDR3: CASSLPGDYGYTF. The CDR3 DNA is TGTGCCAGCAGTCTCCCAGGGGACTATGGCTACACCTTC. J is TRBJ1-2 and V is TRBV28, with D perhaps matching TRBD1 (6 bases). Germline assignment: CDR1 MDHEN and CDR2 SYDVKM. The CDR3 is 13 amino acids. Trimming took 5 bases from V and 3 from J, leaving 10 bases between them.

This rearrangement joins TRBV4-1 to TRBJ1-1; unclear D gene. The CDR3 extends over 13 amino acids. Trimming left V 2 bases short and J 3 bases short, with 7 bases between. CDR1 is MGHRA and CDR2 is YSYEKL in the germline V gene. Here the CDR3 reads CASSQIRDTEAFF. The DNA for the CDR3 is TGCGCCAGCAGCCAAATAAGGGACACTGAAGCTTTCTTT.

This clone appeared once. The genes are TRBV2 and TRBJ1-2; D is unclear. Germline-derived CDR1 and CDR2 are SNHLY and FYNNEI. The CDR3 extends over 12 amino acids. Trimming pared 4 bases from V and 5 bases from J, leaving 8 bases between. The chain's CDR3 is CASSAGSYGYTF. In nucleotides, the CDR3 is TGTGCCAGCAGTGCGGGGTCGTATGGCTACACCTTC.

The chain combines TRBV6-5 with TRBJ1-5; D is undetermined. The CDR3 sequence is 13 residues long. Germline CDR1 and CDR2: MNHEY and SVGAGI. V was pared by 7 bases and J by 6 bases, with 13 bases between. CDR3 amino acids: CASNQWVGQPQHF. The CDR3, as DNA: TGTGCCAGCAACCAATGGGTGGGTCAGCCCCAGCATTTT.

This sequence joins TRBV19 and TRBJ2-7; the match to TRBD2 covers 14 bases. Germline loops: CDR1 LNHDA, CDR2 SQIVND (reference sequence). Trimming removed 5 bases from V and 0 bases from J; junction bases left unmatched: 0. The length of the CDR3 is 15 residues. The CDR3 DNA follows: TGTGCCAGTAGTGGGACTAGCGGGAGCTCCTACGAGCAGTACTTC. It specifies CASSGTSGSSYEQYF.

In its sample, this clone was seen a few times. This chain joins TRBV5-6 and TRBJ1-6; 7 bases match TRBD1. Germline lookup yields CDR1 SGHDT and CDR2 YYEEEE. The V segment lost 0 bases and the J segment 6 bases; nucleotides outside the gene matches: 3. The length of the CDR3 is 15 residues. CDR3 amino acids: CASSLVGTVNSPLHF. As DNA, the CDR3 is TGTGCCAGCAGCTTGGTCGGGACAGTTAATTCACCCCTCCACTTT.